The T cell receptor (beta chain) described here comes from a study of graft-versus-host responses after intestinal transplantation. On the study more broadly: In this cohort, recipients had multivisceral, liver-intestinal, or isolated intestinal transplants.

Trimming took off 0 bases at V and 4 bases at J, with 10 bases between the two ends. The CDR3 sequence is 14 residues long. Germline CDR1 and CDR2: SGHVS and FNYEAQ. Produced via immunoSEQ multiplex PCR; TCRdb's table is partial and in-frame only. The table includes approximately 18,000 clones, just under 95% detected once. Sequencing used PBMCs, obtained 23 days after intestinal transplant. The receptor's source is a human patient who received an intestinal transplant, so some T cells may come from the graft donor. The chain carries TRBV7-6 and TRBJ2-7; D is unclear. CDR3: CASSLALEGYEQYF. The CDR3 DNA reads as TGTGCCAGCAGCTTAGCGCTGGAAGGATACGAGCAGTACTTC.